Detailed here is one TCR beta chain. Its target antigen remains unknown. The record has no base qualities; no much larger clone is one base away. These data belong to a study of T-cell reconstitution after alpha-beta-depleted transplantation in children listed by TCRdb under 2016. Some background on the complete study: The study quantitatively tracked T-cell immune reconstitution after TCRalphabeta/CD19-depleted allogeneic hematopoietic cell transplantation in children using TCR repertoire profiling.

The investigation overall reported the following: The high TCRbeta diversity at day 60 in some patients was ascribed to recipient T cells and intrathymic progenitors that had survived conditioning. Over subsequent months, a decline in hyperexpanded clone frequencies was noted, and after one year, T-cell counts and TCRbeta diversity were mostly ascribed to newly produced T cells. Apparently early alphabetaT-cell count recovery about two months after transplant reportedly relied on only several hundred rapidly expanded clones derived from non-depleted graft cells.

The intended sense of this specimen's treatment or condition label: allogeneic hematopoietic cell transplantation with graft depleted of TCRalphabeta T cells and CD19 B cells. The children who served as transplant recipients had been given grafts of TCRalphabeta/CD19-depleted allogeneic hematopoietic cells. The CDR3, from cysteine to phenylalanine, totals 15 residues. Only the CDR3 DNA is retained, 45 bases long and in frame from the first base. V lost 2 bases and J lost 8 bases, and the count of bases not matched to a germline gene is 10. For CDR1 and CDR2, the germline V gene lists SGHRS and YFSETQ. The library was built by means of PCR. Sequencing used an Illumina HiSeq 2500. TCR libraries were prepared with molecular barcoding, using unique molecular identifiers to normalize TCRbeta repertoire quantification. The public reads were run again by TCRdb, first through fastp at Q25 and then through MiXCR, and only productive beta chains were kept. Identical CDR3 proteins give one entry, which carries the most common genes and DNA. The sample table shows a few hundred thousand distinct CDR3 sequences, and roughly a quarter are seen once. The top ten hold 35% to 40% of the sample.

This clonotype was sampled from a boy under two years old with Wiskott-Aldrich syndrome, due to receive a stem cell transplant. This receptor chain uses TRBV5-1 and TRBJ2-1, with 7 bases matching TRBD1. The sequencing here drew on PBMCs, taken before TCRalphabeta/CD19-depleted stem cell transplant. CDR3 protein: CASSLRTGVGYEQFF. The bases are TGCGCCAGCAGCTTACGCACAGGGGTTGGGTATGAGCAGTTCTTC.